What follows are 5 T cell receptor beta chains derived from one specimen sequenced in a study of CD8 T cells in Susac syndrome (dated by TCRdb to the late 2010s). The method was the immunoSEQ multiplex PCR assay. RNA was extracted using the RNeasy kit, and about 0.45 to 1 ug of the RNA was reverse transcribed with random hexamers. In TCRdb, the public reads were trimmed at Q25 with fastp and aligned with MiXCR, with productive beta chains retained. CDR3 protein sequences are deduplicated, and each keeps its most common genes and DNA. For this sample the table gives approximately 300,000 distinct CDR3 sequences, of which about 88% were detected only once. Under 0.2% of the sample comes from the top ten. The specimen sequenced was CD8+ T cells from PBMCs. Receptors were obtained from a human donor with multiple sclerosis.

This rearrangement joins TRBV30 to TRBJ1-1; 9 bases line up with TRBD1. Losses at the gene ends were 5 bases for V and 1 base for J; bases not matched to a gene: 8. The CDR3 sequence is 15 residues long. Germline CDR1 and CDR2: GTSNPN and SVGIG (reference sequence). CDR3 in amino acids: CAWSVGTGTNTEAFF. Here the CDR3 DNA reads TGTGCCTGGTCGGTCGGGACAGGGACGAACACTGAAGCTTTCTTT.

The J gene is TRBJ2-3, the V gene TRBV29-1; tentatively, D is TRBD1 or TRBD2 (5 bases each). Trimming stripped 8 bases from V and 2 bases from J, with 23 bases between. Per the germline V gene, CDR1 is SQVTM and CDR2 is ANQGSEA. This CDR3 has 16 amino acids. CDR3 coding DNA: TGCAGCATAAGGGGTGGGGGACCTCGCCTCACAGATACGCAGTATTTT. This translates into CSIRGGGPRLTDTQYF.

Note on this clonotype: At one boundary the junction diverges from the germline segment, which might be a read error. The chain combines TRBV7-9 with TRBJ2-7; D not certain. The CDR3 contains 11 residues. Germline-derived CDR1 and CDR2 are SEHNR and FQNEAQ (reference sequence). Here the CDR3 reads CASSLGTAVNF. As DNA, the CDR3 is TGTGCCAGCAGCTTAGGCACAGCCGTAAACTTC.

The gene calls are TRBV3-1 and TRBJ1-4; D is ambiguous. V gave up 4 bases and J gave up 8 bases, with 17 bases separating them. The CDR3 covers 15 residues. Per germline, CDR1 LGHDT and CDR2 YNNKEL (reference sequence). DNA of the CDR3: TGTGCCAGCAGCCCCGCGGACTCACACCTAGAAAAACTGTTTTTT. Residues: CASSPADSHLEKLFF.

Here the CDR3 reads CAWIVGFEAFF. In DNA form, the CDR3 reads TGTGCCTGGATAGTTGGCTTTGAAGCTTTCTTT. The rearrangement links TRBV30 to TRBJ1-1; no clear D. V was clipped by 4 bases and J by 7 bases, with 10 bases between them. This CDR3 is built from 11 residues. Germline V lookup: CDR1 GTSNPN, CDR2 SVGIG (reference sequence). The variable domain in full, completed from reference TRBV30 and TRBJ1-1, reads SQTIHQWPATLVQPVGSPLSLECTVEGTSNPNLYWYRQAAGRGLQLLFYSVGIGQISSEVPQNLSASRPQDRQFILSSKKLLLSDSGFYLCAWIVGFEAFFGQGTRLTVV.